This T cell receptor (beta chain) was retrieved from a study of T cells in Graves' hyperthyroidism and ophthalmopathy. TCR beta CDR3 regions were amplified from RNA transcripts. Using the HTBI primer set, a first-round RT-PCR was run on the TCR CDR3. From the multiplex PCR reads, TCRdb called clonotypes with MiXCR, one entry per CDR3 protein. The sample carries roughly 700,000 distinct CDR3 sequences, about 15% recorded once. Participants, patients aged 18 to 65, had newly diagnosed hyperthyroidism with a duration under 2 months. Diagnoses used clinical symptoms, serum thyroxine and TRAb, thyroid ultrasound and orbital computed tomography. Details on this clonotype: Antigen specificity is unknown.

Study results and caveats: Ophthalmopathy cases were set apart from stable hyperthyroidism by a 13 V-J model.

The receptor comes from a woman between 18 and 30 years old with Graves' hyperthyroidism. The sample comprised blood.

CDR3 coding DNA: TGTGCCAGCAGTCTCGGGACAGGCCTTCAAGAGACCCAGTACTTC. Its translation is CASSLGTGLQETQYF. The gene calls are TRBV28 and TRBJ2-5; TRBD1 matches at 8 bases. Per germline, CDR1 MDHEN and CDR2 SYDVKM. The trim removed 5 bases at V and 2 bases at J, leaving 7 bases unmatched. This CDR3 has 15 residues.